This is a list of T cell receptor beta chains from one sample in a study of identical twins. TCRdb reprocessed the 5' RACE reads with MiXCR, giving one entry per CDR3 protein. This sample yields 500,000 or so distinct CDR3 sequences, of which over 11% are seen a single time; 0.95% to 1% belongs to the top ten. The data were also submitted as part of a second study, on yellow fever vaccine responses in identical twins.

The sequenced sample was CD4+ T cells sorted from blood. These receptors all come from a woman in her late teens or twenties in good health. Each CDR3 is given with its conserved first and last residue. The order of the fields is J gene, D gene, V gene, clone size, CDR3 protein, CDR3 DNA. A D gene is named only where the DNA matches it firmly. The size of a clone is reported for some rows only, either as once, few or many, or as a class for expanded clones.

J gene: TRBJ2-7
D gene: -
V gene: TRBV12-3/TRBV12-4
clone size: many
CDR3 protein: CASSYGTRRSDEQYF
CDR3 DNA: TGTGCCAGCAGTTACGGTACAAGGAGGTCGGACGAGCAGTACTTC

J gene: TRBJ2-5
D gene: -
V gene: TRBV7-2
clone size: -
CDR3 protein: CASRGLGETQYF
CDR3 DNA: TGTGCCAGCCGCGGGTTAGGGGAGACCCAGTACTTC

J gene: TRBJ1-1
D gene: TRBD1
V gene: TRBV28
clone size: -
CDR3 protein: CASSLGQGVSAFF
CDR3 DNA: TGTGCCAGCAGTCTAGGACAGGGAGTTTCTGCTTTCTTT

J gene: TRBJ2-7
D gene: -
V gene: TRBV6-6
clone size: few
CDR3 protein: CASNIMGLEQYF
CDR3 DNA: TGTGCCAGCAACATCATGGGGCTCGAGCAGTACTTC

J gene: TRBJ2-7
D gene: -
V gene: TRBV7-3
clone size: few
CDR3 protein: CASPTGTEPYEQYF
CDR3 DNA: TGTGCCAGCCCTACCGGGACGGAACCCTACGAGCAGTACTTC

J gene: TRBJ2-1
D gene: TRBD2
V gene: TRBV6-2/TRBV6-3
clone size: few
CDR3 protein: CASSGAAGGIDEQFF
CDR3 DNA: TGTGCCAGCAGCGGGGCAGCGGGAGGGATTGATGAGCAGTTCTTC

J gene: TRBJ1-2
D gene: -
V gene: TRBV14
clone size: few
CDR3 protein: CASSQVLGGYTF
CDR3 DNA: TGTGCCAGCAGCCAAGTGTTGGGTGGCTACACCTTC

J gene: TRBJ1-1
D gene: TRBD1
V gene: TRBV15
clone size: -
CDR3 protein: CATSRDPRGLRGPEAFF
CDR3 DNA: TGTGCCACCAGCAGAGATCCGAGGGGGCTAAGGGGTCCTGAAGCTTTCTTT

J gene: TRBJ2-7
D gene: -
V gene: TRBV13
clone size: few
CDR3 protein: CASSPRTVGVDEQYF
CDR3 DNA: TGTGCCAGCAGCCCCCGGACAGTGGGGGTAGACGAGCAGTACTTC

J gene: TRBJ2-3
D gene: -
V gene: TRBV20-1
clone size: -
CDR3 protein: CSAIRPPADTQYF
CDR3 DNA: TGCAGTGCAATTAGGCCCCCCGCAGATACGCAGTATTTT

J gene: TRBJ1-2
D gene: TRBD1
V gene: TRBV20-1
clone size: few
CDR3 protein: CSARPTGLNYGYTF
CDR3 DNA: TGCAGTGCCAGACCGACAGGGTTGAACTATGGCTACACCTTC

J gene: TRBJ2-7
D gene: -
V gene: TRBV11-2
clone size: few
CDR3 protein: CASSLVDNSYEQYF
CDR3 DNA: TGTGCCAGCAGCTTAGTAGACAACTCCTACGAGCAGTACTTC

J gene: TRBJ1-2
D gene: -
V gene: TRBV20-1
clone size: few
CDR3 protein: CSARPGGSNYGYTF
CDR3 DNA: TGCAGTGCTAGACCCGGAGGCAGCAACTATGGCTACACCTTC

J gene: TRBJ1-1
D gene: -
V gene: TRBV28
clone size: few
CDR3 protein: CASSFGGGTQAFF
CDR3 DNA: TGTGCCAGCAGTTTTGGAGGGGGAACGCAAGCTTTCTTT

J gene: TRBJ2-1
D gene: -
V gene: TRBV5-1
clone size: few
CDR3 protein: CASSLPTVDDEQFF
CDR3 DNA: TGCGCCAGCAGCTTGCCAACTGTGGACGATGAGCAGTTCTTC

J gene: TRBJ1-6
D gene: -
V gene: TRBV12-3/TRBV12-4
clone size: few
CDR3 protein: CASSPGTPVTLHF
CDR3 DNA: TGTGCCAGCAGTCCGGGGACCCCGGTTACCCTCCACTTT

J gene: TRBJ1-5
D gene: -
V gene: TRBV6-4
clone size: few
CDR3 protein: CASSVRGMWEQNQPQHF
CDR3 DNA: TGTGCCAGCAGTGTTAGGGGAATGTGGGAGCAAAATCAGCCCCAGCATTTT

J gene: TRBJ2-1
D gene: -
V gene: TRBV5-6
clone size: many
CDR3 protein: CASSRTGTYNEQFF
CDR3 DNA: TGTGCCAGCAGCCGTACAGGGACCTACAATGAGCAGTTCTTC

J gene: TRBJ1-5
D gene: TRBD1
V gene: TRBV19
clone size: few
CDR3 protein: CASSTKGQETRQPQHF
CDR3 DNA: TGTGCCAGTAGTACCAAGGGACAGGAAACTCGTCAGCCCCAGCATTTT

J gene: TRBJ2-2
D gene: -
V gene: TRBV12-3/TRBV12-4
clone size: few
CDR3 protein: CASSLGSGQFDTGELFF
CDR3 DNA: TGTGCCAGCAGTTTAGGGTCTGGGCAGTTCGACACCGGGGAGCTGTTTTTT